These T cell receptor beta chains were read from a single sample in a study of control samples from healthy donors and cancer patients. Profiled with immunoSEQ multiplex PCR; TCRdb holds only in-frame clones, not every one. Among about 35,000 clones, about 86% were seen once, and the ten largest hold approximately 1.5%. Input material: PBMCs. These receptors originate from a middle-aged woman with lung cancer. Both conserved end residues are trimmed from each CDR3. The listing skips clone size in some rows; elsewhere it reads once, few, many or a size class.

j_call v_call clone_size cdr3_aa
TRBJ1-4 TRBV25-1 NA ASSEADRGRVSEKLF
TRBJ1-2 TRBV27 NA ASSPGDRVFSVHGYT
TRBJ2-1 TRBV24-1 NA ATGSGQNAYNEQF
TRBJ2-5 TRBV10-3 NA AISERRGSQETQY
TRBJ1-2 TRBV11-2 once ASSPTLLRQGPLNYGYT
TRBJ2-1 TRBV29-1 NA SVPAGQGANEQF
TRBJ2-7 TRBV11-2 NA ASSSLYEQY
TRBJ1-1 TRBV7-2 NA ASSLDVGTGDTEAF
TRBJ2-1 TRBV11-3 NA ASSLVAGTYNEQF
TRBJ1-2 TRBV7-6 NA ASSSRGESNYGYT
TRBJ2-2 TRBV9 NA ASSVTLASTTGELF
TRBJ1-2 TRBV19 NA ASSLPTGTARAINGYT
TRBJ2-5 TRBV27 few ASRPQGASETQY
TRBJ1-6 TRBV2 NA ASSEAPIRTGGNSPLH
TRBJ2-5 TRBV2 NA ASSPTAGGATTQY
TRBJ2-5 TRBV7-8 NA ASSLETQY
TRBJ2-3 TRBV29-1 NA SVGSGARDTQY
TRBJ2-5 TRBV21-1 NA ASSKGGGGGQETQY
TRBJ2-7 TRBV11-2 NA ASSQGSYEQY
TRBJ1-2 TRBV15 NA ATSGLPGQALLA
TRBJ1-5 TRBV28 NA ASSFTMGTNQPQH
TRBJ2-7 TRBV5-1 NA ASSWTDRAYEQY
TRBJ2-5 TRBV7-9 once ASSSGASGGETQY
TRBJ2-5 TRBV7-7 NA ASSSLAGGPPY
TRBJ1-1 TRBV5-6 NA ASSLETGLNTEAF
TRBJ2-3 TRBV6-1 NA ASSDGTASTDTQY
TRBJ2-2 TRBV4-2 few ASSQESGGGPGELF
TRBJ1-6 TRBV6-6 NA ASSPRSAPGTDYNSPLH
TRBJ1-2 TRBV7-2 few ASSFSRQTSNYGYT